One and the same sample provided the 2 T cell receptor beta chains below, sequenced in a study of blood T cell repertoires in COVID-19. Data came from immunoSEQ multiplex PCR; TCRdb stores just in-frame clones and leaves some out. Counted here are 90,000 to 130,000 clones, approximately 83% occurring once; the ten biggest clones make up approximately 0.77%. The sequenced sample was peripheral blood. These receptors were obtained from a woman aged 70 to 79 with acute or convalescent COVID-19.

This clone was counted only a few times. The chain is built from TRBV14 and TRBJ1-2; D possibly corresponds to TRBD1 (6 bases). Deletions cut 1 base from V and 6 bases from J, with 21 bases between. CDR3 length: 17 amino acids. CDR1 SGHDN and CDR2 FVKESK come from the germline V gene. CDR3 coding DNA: TGTGCCAGCAGCCAAGTCGGTTTACACCTGGGGGCCAATGGCTACACCTTC. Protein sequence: CASSQVGLHLGANGYTF.

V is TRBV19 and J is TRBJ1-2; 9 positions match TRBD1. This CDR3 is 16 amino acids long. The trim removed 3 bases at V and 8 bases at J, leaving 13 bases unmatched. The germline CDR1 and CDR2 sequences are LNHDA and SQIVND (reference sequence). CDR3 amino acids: CASSMTGTGSGAGYTF. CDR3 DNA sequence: TGTGCCAGTAGTATGACCGGGACAGGGAGCGGAGCGGGCTACACCTTC.